This entry features one T cell receptor beta chain sequence. Its target is unknown. TCRdb's table, derived via immunoSEQ multiplex PCR, lists solely in-frame clones and lacks some. The sample lists tens of thousands of clones, 85% to 90% occurring once. J lost 4 bases, V lost 5 bases, and 9 bases had no gene match. This CDR3 spans 17 amino acids. The germline gives CDR1 PRHDT, CDR2 FYEKMQ (reference sequence). The source of the sample is a study of graft-versus-host responses after intestinal transplantation. Study-level background: Grafts that recipients had were multivisceral, liver-intestinal, or isolated intestinal transplants. Every one of the recipients received anti-thymocyte globulin induction and afterwards took tacrolimus and steroids for 3 to 4 years.

Sequenced material: unstimulated CD4+ T cells sorted from spleen or lymph node cells, taken before intestinal transplant. The chain carries TRBV13 and TRBJ2-1, with 12 positions matching TRBD2. This TCR was recovered from a human donor who received an intestinal transplant. Here the CDR3 reads CASSPGTSGPNYNEQFF. The CDR3 bases are TGTGCCAGCAGCCCCGGGACTAGCGGGCCGAATTACAATGAGCAGTTCTTC. The full variable domain, completed using reference TRBV13 and TRBJ2-1, is AAGVIQSPRHLIKEKRETATLKCYPIPRHDTVYWYQQGPGQDPQFLISFYEKMQSDKGSIPDRFSAQQFSDYHSELNMSSLELGDSALYFCASSPGTSGPNYNEQFFGPGTRLTVL.